Many counts were recorded for the clone carrying this T cell receptor beta chain. Its antigen is not identified. Between the trimmed V and J ends, which lost 6 bases and 7 bases, there was a span of 15 bases. Germline V gene sequence: CDR1 MNHNY, CDR2 SVGAGI (reference sequence). The CDR3 is 13 residues long. Amplification by 5'RACE using constant-segment primers produced TCR alpha and TCR beta cDNA libraries that carried sample barcodes and UMIs. TCRdb re-called the 5' RACE reads with MiXCR, one entry per CDR3 protein. The table has about 200,000 distinct CDR3 sequences, about 9.2% seen once. These data come from a study of T-cell memory formation after mild COVID-19. Study-wide context: The study found TCR clusters largely donor specific. Study outcomes and limitations: The study found balanced CD4/CD8 in clones contracting day 15 to 85 and a CD4+ lean in later expanders. Some clones that responded were present in memory (sampled pre-infection), which suggests cross-reactive memory joined.

This chain uses TRBV6-6 with TRBJ1-1; the D gene is possibly TRBD1 (6 bases). Sequencing was done on a sample of PBMCs or a T cell subset sorted from them (not recorded which). The receptor comes from a man aged 18 to 30 who had mild COVID-19 (a few samples of this study predate the infection). Cell type and time point are not known. CDR3 region: CASRDPGQVEAFF. The CDR3 DNA follows: TGTGCCAGCAGAGATCCGGGACAAGTTGAAGCTTTCTTT.